The 8 T cell receptor beta chains below come from one sample, sequenced in a study of T cell repertoires in cytomegalovirus infection. MiXCR was run by TCRdb on the reads, yielding one entry per CDR3 protein. Of 85,000 to 120,000 distinct CDR3 sequences in the sample, 16% were seen once. What was sequenced was PBMCs. These receptors were collected from a human donor in good health (CMV status not recorded). Some clones in this sample may be carry-over from other donors' samples.

There are many counts of this clonotype. This chain links TRBV7-3 with TRBJ2-5; D gene ambiguous. Deletions cut 4 bases from V and 6 bases from J, with 9 bases between. CDR3 length equals 12 residues. The V gene's germline CDR1 is SGHTA and CDR2 FQGTGA. Here the CDR3 DNA reads TGTGCCAGCAGCTACAAAGCGCAGACCCAGTACTTC. Translated, it gives CASSYKAQTQYF.

The rearrangement links TRBV20-1 to TRBJ2-7, with D unclear. Germline assignment: CDR1 DFQATT and CDR2 SNEGSKA (reference sequence). There are 8 residues in the CDR3. The CDR3 DNA is TGCAGAGTGGGGGAGCAGTACTTC. This translates into CRVGEQYF.

Only a few counts were recorded for this clonotype. The chain couples TRBV28 to TRBJ1-3; 10 bases align to TRBD1. This CDR3 has 14 amino acids. J lost 3 bases, V lost 7 bases, and 3 bases had no gene match. Germline CDR1 MDHEN, CDR2 SYDVKM. CDR3 coding DNA: TGTGCCAGCACCGGGACAGGGGATGGAAACACCATATATTTT. Translation gives CASTGTGDGNTIYF.

This chain connects TRBV6-8 to TRBJ1-5, with D hard to call. Germline V gene sequence: CDR1 MNHGY, CDR2 SAAAGT. This CDR3 spans 10 amino acids. V was shortened by 8 bases and J by 6 bases, with 5 bases between the two germline ends. CDR3 DNA sequence: TGTGCCAGCGGGTTTCAGCCCCAGCATTTT. This sequence encodes CASGFQPQHF.

This chain connects TRBV9 to TRBJ1-6; D uncertain. V lost 1 base, J lost 8 bases, and 10 bases lay in between. The germline V gene encodes CDR1 SGDLS and CDR2 YYNGEE. CDR3 size: 14 residues. The CDR3 region is CASSVSGRDSPLHF. DNA for the CDR3: TGTGCCAGCAGCGTATCGGGTAGGGATTCACCCCTCCACTTT.

This clonotype was observed at least ten times. This chain uses TRBV12-3 or TRBV12-4 with TRBJ2-2, with 7 bases matching TRBD1. Trimming took 7 bases from V and 4 from J; bases not matched to a gene: 9. This CDR3 is built from 15 residues. CDR3 residues: CASIQDRVSTGELFF. The CDR3 nucleotides are TGTGCCAGCATCCAAGACAGGGTCAGCACCGGGGAGCTGTTTTTT.

This clonotype was counted only a few times. The rearrangement uses TRBV2 and TRBJ2-7; the D is unclear. Trimming pared 6 bases from V and 6 bases from J, leaving 12 bases between. In germline, CDR1 is SNHLY, CDR2 FYNNEI. The CDR3 spans 12 residues. The CDR3: CASSYSGGEQYF. The CDR3 DNA reads TGTGCCAGCAGCTACTCGGGTGGCGAGCAGTACTTC. Full variable domain (missing parts from reference TRBV2 and TRBJ2-7): EPEVTQTPSHQVTQMGQEVILRCVPISNHLYFYWYRQILGQKVEFLVSFYNNEISEKSEIFDDQFSVERPDGSNFTLKIRSTKLEDSAMYFCASSYSGGEQYFGPGTRLTVT.

CDR3 sequence: CSARDLGQGSQPQHF. The CDR3 region has the DNA TGCAGTGCTAGAGATCTGGGACAGGGCAGCCAGCCCCAGCATTTT. The V and J genes are TRBV20-1 and TRBJ1-5; 9 nucleotides line up with TRBD1. The length of the CDR3 is 15 residues. CDR1 DFQATT and CDR2 SNEGSKA come from the germline V gene (reference sequence). J gave up 7 bases and V 0 bases, and 7 bases lay outside the gene matches.